This T cell receptor (beta chain) was sequenced in a study of blood T cell repertoires in COVID-19. In the study overall: The United States, Italy and Spain were the sources of the acute and convalescent COVID-19 samples.

Germline trimming cut 6 bases from V and 2 bases from J; bases unmatched to any gene: 7. The CDR3 is made up of 15 amino acids. Germline-derived CDR1 and CDR2 are MNHEY and SMNVEV (reference sequence). This table comes from immunoSEQ multiplex PCR, and its TCRdb copy is limited to in-frame clones, with some not included. Here the sample spans roughly 110,000 clones, approximately 88% being singletons. The origin of this receptor is a man aged 50 to 59 with active or convalescent COVID-19. The source material was peripheral blood. The V call is TRBV27, the J call TRBJ1-5, with 7 nucleotides matching TRBD1. CDR3 DNA sequence: TGTGCCAGCAGCGGGACAGCCGTGCGCAATCAGCCCCAGCATTTT. Protein product: CASSGTAVRNQPQHF.